These 14 T cell receptor beta chains share one sample of origin, sequenced in a study of CD8+ T cells in alopecia areata. Following RNA extraction, reverse transcription yielded cDNA that acted as the sequencing template. Libraries were prepared by immunoSEQ multiplex PCR; TCRdb keeps only in-frame clonotypes and omits some of them. The sample shows about 150,000 clones, around 50% of them seen only once. The material sequenced was CD8+ T cells sorted from blood, taken at week 0. The receptors originated from a human donor with alopecia areata.

The J gene is TRBJ2-1, the V gene TRBV7-2; 10 bases fit TRBD2. This CDR3 has 15 amino acids. Germline CDR1 and CDR2: SGHTA and FQGNSA. The trim removed 6 bases at V and 8 bases at J, leaving 10 bases unmatched. The CDR3 spells CASSPGSGGADEQFF. The CDR3 DNA sequence: TGTGCCAGCAGTCCTGGGAGCGGGGGGGCCGATGAGCAGTTCTTC.

V usage is TRBV19 and J usage is TRBJ2-3; 9 bases align to TRBD2. The CDR3 totals 16 residues. Germline loops: CDR1 LNHDA, CDR2 SQIVND (reference sequence). Unmatched junction bases numbered 10, after V lost 5 bases and J lost 4 bases. CDR3 in DNA: TGTGCCAGTAGTGTCCTAGCGGGGAAGGGCGCAGATACGCAGTATTTT. It specifies CASSVLAGKGADTQYF.

Remarks on this clone: This sample also contains other DNA sequences that code for the same CDR3. The chain uses TRBV30 and TRBJ2-7; 9 bases are a match to TRBD1. The junction had 3 bases not matched to a gene; V was cut back by 1 base and J by 2 bases. Germline V CDR1 and CDR2: GTSNPN, SVGIG (reference sequence). The CDR3 spans 14 residues. The CDR3 region has the DNA TGTGCCTGGAGTGCCGGGACAGGGACCTACGAGCAGTACTTC. It yields the protein CAWSAGTGTYEQYF.

V and J are TRBV27 and TRBJ2-1; no definite D call. Per the germline V gene, CDR1 is MNHEY and CDR2 is SMNVEV (reference sequence). The CDR3 runs 14 residues. Trimming cost V 5 bases and J 0 bases, with 8 bases left between them. CDR3 DNA sequence: TGTGCCAGCAGTCCAGATCCCTCCTACAATGAGCAGTTCTTC. Translated, it gives CASSPDPSYNEQFF.

This clone was found a few times. This chain links TRBV7-2 with TRBJ2-7; the match to TRBD2 covers 13 bases. The CDR3 is 14 amino acids. V shed 7 bases and J 2 bases; nucleotides not matched to a gene: 2. Germline V CDR1 and CDR2: SGHTA, FQGNSA. The CDR3 coding sequence is TGTGCCAGCACTACTAGCGGGGGGGCCTACGAGCAGTACTTC. Encoded protein: CASTTSGGAYEQYF.

V is TRBV9 and J is TRBJ2-6; D gene uncertain. The CDR3 has 14 amino acids. Germline V gene sequence: CDR1 SGDLS, CDR2 YYNGEE. V dropped 3 bases and J dropped 1 base, with 5 bases sitting between them. The CDR3 DNA follows: TGTGCCAGCAGCGAGGGTTCTGGGGCCAACGTCCTGACTTTC. It codes for CASSEGSGANVLTF. The variable domain in full, completed from reference TRBV9 and TRBJ2-6, reads DSGVTQTPKHLITATGQRVTLRCSPRSGDLSVYWYQQSLDQGLQFLIQYYNGEERAKGNILERFSAQQFPDLHSELNLSSLELGDSALYFCASSEGSGANVLTFGAGSRLTVL.

This clone turned up a few times. For the CDR3, the DNA is TGTGCCAGTCTGGGGCCGGCCGATGGCTATGGCTACACCTTC. As protein: CASLGPADGYGYTF. The chain recombines TRBV6-5 with TRBJ1-2, with a weak D call TRBD1 (5 bases). V dropped 9 bases and J dropped 4 bases, with 18 bases sitting between them. The CDR3 totals 14 residues. Germline values: CDR1 MNHEY, CDR2 SVGAGI.

This clone has only a few counts. The genes are TRBV30 and TRBJ2-1; 7 bases match TRBD2. The trim removed 0 bases at V and 9 bases at J, leaving 5 bases unmatched. The CDR3 consists of 13 residues. The germline CDR1 and CDR2 sequences are GTSNPN and SVGIG (reference sequence). CDR3 protein: CAWSVLGGGEQFF. The CDR3 bases are TGTGCCTGGAGTGTACTTGGCGGGGGTGAGCAGTTCTTC.

In its sample, this clone was seen once. V gene TRBV30 combines with J gene TRBJ1-5; 8 nucleotides align to TRBD1. J lost 11 bases, V lost 0 bases, and 12 bases had no gene match. This CDR3 comprises 15 residues. Germline CDR1 GTSNPN, CDR2 SVGIG (reference sequence). CDR3 region: CAWSVPDRGLGAQHF. CDR3 DNA sequence: TGTGCCTGGAGTGTACCAGACAGGGGACTTGGGGCCCAGCATTTT.

V and J are TRBV7-6 and TRBJ1-5; D gene uncertain. CDR3 length: 19 residues. Germline V gene data show CDR1 as SGHVS and CDR2 as FNYEAQ. Trimming left V 1 base short and J 5 bases short, with 24 bases between. The CDR3 protein is CASSLGLAGQPLIDQPQHF. The CDR3 DNA reads as TGTGCCAGCAGCTTAGGACTCGCAGGCCAACCCCTTATTGATCAGCCCCAGCATTTT.

This clone has more than one count but fewer than ten. CDR3 sequence reads: CSGGGGVEAFF. The CDR3 DNA reads TGCAGCGGGGGAGGAGGGGTTGAAGCTTTCTTT. The V gene is TRBV29-1, the J gene TRBJ1-1; possible D gene TRBD1, 5 bases. Germline-derived CDR1 and CDR2 are SQVTM and ANQGSEA. The V and J ends lost 7 bases and 7 bases respectively, with 13 bases between them. The CDR3 is made up of 11 amino acids.

CDR3 loop: CASSLSGGVHEQYF. CDR3 coding DNA: TGCGCCAGCAGCTTGTCGGGGGGCGTCCACGAGCAGTACTTC. This chain uses TRBV5-1 with TRBJ2-7, with D perhaps matching TRBD2 (7 bases). V dropped 1 base and J dropped 5 bases, with 13 bases sitting between them. This CDR3 spans 14 amino acids. In germline, CDR1 is SGHRS, CDR2 YFSETQ.

This chain's CDR3 is CASSLDGYEQYF. Written as DNA, the CDR3 is TGTGCCAGCAGTTTAGACGGCTACGAGCAGTACTTC. This chain uses TRBV27 with TRBJ2-7; D remains unclear. V was trimmed by 2 bases and J by 3 bases, leaving 5 bases between them. The CDR3 covers 12 residues. CDR1 and CDR2 (germline): MNHEY, SMNVEV (reference sequence).

The V gene is TRBV15, the J gene TRBJ1-4; unclear D gene. Germline loops: CDR1 LNHNV, CDR2 YYDKDF (reference sequence). With 0 bases removed from V and 7 bases from J, the gap between germline ends came to 6 bases. This CDR3 spans 13 amino acids. The CDR3 nucleotides are TGTGCCACCAGCAGAGACCCATCTGAAAAACTGTTTTTT. Translating it yields CATSRDPSEKLFF.